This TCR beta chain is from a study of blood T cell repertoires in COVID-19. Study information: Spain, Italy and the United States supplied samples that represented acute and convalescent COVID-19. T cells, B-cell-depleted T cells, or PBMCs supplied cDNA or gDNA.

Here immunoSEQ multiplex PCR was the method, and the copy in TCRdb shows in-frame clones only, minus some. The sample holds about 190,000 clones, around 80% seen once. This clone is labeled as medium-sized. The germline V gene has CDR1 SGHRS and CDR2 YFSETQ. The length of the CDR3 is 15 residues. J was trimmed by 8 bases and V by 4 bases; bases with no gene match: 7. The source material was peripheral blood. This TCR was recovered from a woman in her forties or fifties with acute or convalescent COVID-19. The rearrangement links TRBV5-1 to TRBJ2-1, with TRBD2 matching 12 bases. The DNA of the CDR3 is TGCGCCAGCAGCACTCTAGCGGGGGGGCACGATGAGCAGTTCTTC. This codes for CASSTLAGGHDEQFF.